These T cell receptor beta chains were read from a single sample in a study of control samples from healthy donors and cancer patients. The repertoire was sequenced with immunoSEQ multiplex PCR; TCRdb's copy has only in-frame clones and lacks some. Of more than 100,000 clones in the sample, around 90% were seen once. The sequencing input was blood. These receptors came from a man younger than 35 in good health. Both conserved end residues are part of each CDR3. The D gene is left open where the match is weak. Expanded clones are given a class, and other clones once, few, many or no size at all.

v_gene: TRBV6-1; d_gene: TRBD2; abundance: -; j_gene: TRBJ2-1; CDR3nt: TGTGCCAGCAGTGAAGGGACTAGCGGGGGGAACTACAATGAGCAGTTCTTC; CDR3aa: CASSEGTSGGNYNEQFF
v_gene: TRBV18; d_gene: TRBD1; abundance: -; j_gene: TRBJ2-1; CDR3nt: TGTGCCAGCTCACGGACAGGCCCCTACAATGAGCAGTTCTTC; CDR3aa: CASSRTGPYNEQFF
v_gene: TRBV4-1; d_gene: -; abundance: once; j_gene: TRBJ1-1; CDR3nt: TGCGCCAGCAGCCAAGGAGGGTCGGGGAACACTGAAGCTTTCTTT; CDR3aa: CASSQGGSGNTEAFF
v_gene: TRBV13; d_gene: -; abundance: -; j_gene: TRBJ1-1; CDR3nt: TGTGCCAGCAGCCCACAGGGTGATAACACTGAAGCTTTCTTT; CDR3aa: CASSPQGDNTEAFF
v_gene: TRBV15; d_gene: -; abundance: once; j_gene: TRBJ1-5; CDR3nt: TGTGCCACCAGCAGAGCGATTCCGACGGCTCAGCCCCAGCATTTT; CDR3aa: CATSRAIPTAQPQHF
v_gene: TRBV7-3; d_gene: TRBD2; abundance: -; j_gene: TRBJ2-1; CDR3nt: TGTGCCAGCAGCCCCACTCGCGGGGGGCGTAATGAGCAGTTCTTC; CDR3aa: CASSPTRGGRNEQFF
v_gene: TRBV11-1; d_gene: -; abundance: -; j_gene: TRBJ2-7; CDR3nt: TGTGCCAGCAGCTTCAAACCGGGCGTCTCCTACGAGCAGTACTTC; CDR3aa: CASSFKPGVSYEQYF
v_gene: TRBV7-9; d_gene: -; abundance: few; j_gene: TRBJ1-2; CDR3nt: TGTGCCAGCAGCTTAGAAGGGTTTGGCTACACCTTC; CDR3aa: CASSLEGFGYTF
v_gene: TRBV6-5; d_gene: -; abundance: -; j_gene: TRBJ2-7; CDR3nt: TGTGCCAGCACCCCTTTACCAACGCCTACCGGCGAGCAGTACTTC; CDR3aa: CASTPLPTPTGEQYF
v_gene: TRBV6-5; d_gene: -; abundance: -; j_gene: TRBJ2-3; CDR3nt: TGTGCCAGCAGTTACGACTGGAGCACAGATACGCAGTATTTT; CDR3aa: CASSYDWSTDTQYF
v_gene: TRBV6-2/TRBV6-3; d_gene: TRBD1; abundance: -; j_gene: TRBJ1-2; CDR3nt: TGTGCCAGCAGTCCGTGGACAGGGTATGGCTACACCTTC; CDR3aa: CASSPWTGYGYTF
v_gene: TRBV13; d_gene: TRBD1; abundance: -; j_gene: TRBJ1-1; CDR3nt: TGTGCCAGCAGCTTAGCCCCAACAGGGGATACTGAAGCTTTCTTT; CDR3aa: CASSLAPTGDTEAFF
v_gene: TRBV7-2; d_gene: -; abundance: -; j_gene: TRBJ1-2; CDR3nt: TGTGCCAGCAGCCTACCGGGACACTTCTATGGCTACACCTTC; CDR3aa: CASSLPGHFYGYTF
v_gene: TRBV3-1/TRBV3-2; d_gene: TRBD1; abundance: -; j_gene: TRBJ1-6; CDR3nt: TGTGCCAGCAGCCCGACAGGGGATCCTAATTCACCCCTCCACTTT; CDR3aa: CASSPTGDPNSPLHF
v_gene: TRBV6-1; d_gene: -; abundance: -; j_gene: TRBJ2-5; CDR3nt: TGTGCCAGCAGTGAAAGTTTGAGGTCCCAAGAGACCCAGTACTTC; CDR3aa: CASSESLRSQETQYF
v_gene: TRBV12-3/TRBV12-4; d_gene: TRBD2; abundance: -; j_gene: TRBJ2-5; CDR3nt: TGTGCCAGCAGACGGACTAGTGGAGAGACCCAGTACTTC; CDR3aa: CASRRTSGETQYF
v_gene: TRBV3-1/TRBV3-2; d_gene: TRBD2; abundance: -; j_gene: TRBJ2-5; CDR3nt: TGTGCCAGCAGCCAAGAGGGTTTCGGGGGGGCTTTGGAGACCCAGTACTTC; CDR3aa: CASSQEGFGGALETQYF
v_gene: TRBV19; d_gene: TRBD1; abundance: -; j_gene: TRBJ2-2; CDR3nt: TGTGCCAGTACTAAAATGGGACAGACGAACACCGGGGAGCTGTTTTTT; CDR3aa: CASTKMGQTNTGELFF
v_gene: TRBV2; d_gene: TRBD2; abundance: -; j_gene: TRBJ2-2; CDR3nt: TGTGCCAGCAGTGGGACTAGCGGGGGGACCAACACCGGGGAGCTGTTTTTT; CDR3aa: CASSGTSGGTNTGELFF
v_gene: TRBV7-2; d_gene: -; abundance: -; j_gene: TRBJ2-5; CDR3nt: TGTGCCAGCAGCTTAGCGGGGGCTGAACAAGAGACCCAGTACTTC; CDR3aa: CASSLAGAEQETQYF
v_gene: TRBV24-1; d_gene: -; abundance: once; j_gene: TRBJ1-2; CDR3nt: TGTGCCACCTCACAGGGAGTCGGCTATGGCTACACCTTC; CDR3aa: CATSQGVGYGYTF
v_gene: TRBV19; d_gene: -; abundance: -; j_gene: TRBJ1-2; CDR3nt: TGTGCCAGCAGCCGTATTGGCTACACCTTC; CDR3aa: CASSRIGYTF
v_gene: TRBV5-4; d_gene: -; abundance: -; j_gene: TRBJ1-2; CDR3nt: TGTGCCAGCAGCTTGGCCCCGCAGGGCTACGGCTACACCTTC; CDR3aa: CASSLAPQGYGYTF
v_gene: TRBV6-6; d_gene: -; abundance: -; j_gene: TRBJ1-2; CDR3nt: TGTGCCAGCAGTTGGGACGACTATGGCTACACCTTC; CDR3aa: CASSWDDYGYTF
v_gene: TRBV20-1; d_gene: TRBD1; abundance: -; j_gene: TRBJ1-1; CDR3nt: TGCAGTGCTAGTGGGACAGGGGACACTGAAGCTTTCTTT; CDR3aa: CSASGTGDTEAFF
v_gene: TRBV27; d_gene: -; abundance: -; j_gene: TRBJ1-2; CDR3nt: TGTGCCAGCAGCGGCCCCCCCCGTGAGGGGTGGTTCGGCTACACCTTC; CDR3aa: CASSGPPREGWFGYTF
v_gene: TRBV6-5; d_gene: -; abundance: -; j_gene: TRBJ1-1; CDR3nt: TGTGCCAGCAGCCGCGGGACGGGGAACACTGAAGCTTTCTTT; CDR3aa: CASSRGTGNTEAFF
v_gene: TRBV4-1; d_gene: -; abundance: -; j_gene: TRBJ1-4; CDR3nt: TGCGCCAGCAAGGGCAGCGAGAATGAAAAACTGTTTTTT; CDR3aa: CASKGSENEKLFF
v_gene: TRBV9; d_gene: -; abundance: -; j_gene: TRBJ2-2; CDR3nt: TGTGCCAGCAGCGTTAGAGGGGAAAACACCGGGGAGCTGTTTTTT; CDR3aa: CASSVRGENTGELFF
v_gene: TRBV7-3; d_gene: -; abundance: -; j_gene: TRBJ2-1; CDR3nt: TGTGCCAGCAGCTCGCGACAGAGCTCCTACAATGAGCAGTTCTTC; CDR3aa: CASSSRQSSYNEQFF
v_gene: TRBV11-1; d_gene: TRBD1; abundance: -; j_gene: TRBJ2-1; CDR3nt: TGTGCCAGCAGCAAGGCAGGGGGATCCTACAATGAGCAGTTCTTC; CDR3aa: CASSKAGGSYNEQFF
v_gene: TRBV19; d_gene: -; abundance: many; j_gene: TRBJ1-5; CDR3nt: TGTGCCAGTAGCTCAGCTGATAGCAATCAGCCCCAGCATTTT; CDR3aa: CASSSADSNQPQHF
v_gene: TRBV9; d_gene: -; abundance: -; j_gene: TRBJ1-4; CDR3nt: TGTGCCAGCAGCGTAGGTGGGGCGACTAATGAAAAACTGTTTTTT; CDR3aa: CASSVGGATNEKLFF
v_gene: TRBV29-1; d_gene: -; abundance: -; j_gene: TRBJ1-2; CDR3nt: TGCAGCGTTGGGGAGCTAGCTAACTATGGCTACACCTTC; CDR3aa: CSVGELANYGYTF
v_gene: TRBV30; d_gene: -; abundance: -; j_gene: TRBJ1-1; CDR3nt: TGTGCCTGGTCCGGACAGACGAACACTGAAGCTTTCTTT; CDR3aa: CAWSGQTNTEAFF
v_gene: TRBV6-5; d_gene: -; abundance: once; j_gene: TRBJ1-2; CDR3nt: TGTGCCAGCAGTTACGAGGCAGGGATTCGGGGCTACACCTTC; CDR3aa: CASSYEAGIRGYTF
v_gene: TRBV30; d_gene: -; abundance: -; j_gene: TRBJ1-5; CDR3nt: TGTGCCTGGAGTTTGGGCCCCGGTAGCAATCAGCCCCAGCATTTT; CDR3aa: CAWSLGPGSNQPQHF
v_gene: TRBV2; d_gene: TRBD1; abundance: once; j_gene: TRBJ2-2; CDR3nt: TGTGCCAGCAGTCGACAGGGCACCGGGGAGCTGTTTTTT; CDR3aa: CASSRQGTGELFF
v_gene: TRBV5-4; d_gene: TRBD1; abundance: -; j_gene: TRBJ2-2; CDR3nt: TGTGCCAGCAGCGGTGGGACAGGGACTGACACCGGGGAGCTGTTTTTT; CDR3aa: CASSGGTGTDTGELFF
v_gene: TRBV3-1/TRBV3-2; d_gene: -; abundance: -; j_gene: TRBJ1-1; CDR3nt: TGTGCCAGCAGCCACAGACTGAACACTGAAGCTTTCTTT; CDR3aa: CASSHRLNTEAFF
v_gene: TRBV5-1; d_gene: -; abundance: -; j_gene: TRBJ2-2; CDR3nt: TGCGCCAGCAGCATTGGTCCCCGGGTAGGCACCGGGGAGCTGTTTTTT; CDR3aa: CASSIGPRVGTGELFF
v_gene: TRBV5-1; d_gene: TRBD1; abundance: once; j_gene: TRBJ1-3; CDR3nt: TGCGCCAGCAGCTTGGAGACAGGGGGCGCGTGGAGGAAAGGAAACACCATATATTTT; CDR3aa: CASSLETGGAWRKGNTIYF
v_gene: TRBV5-1; d_gene: -; abundance: -; j_gene: TRBJ1-6; CDR3nt: TGCGCCAGCAGCTTGGCCGGGGTAAACAGGAGCTCCTATAATTCACCCCTCCACTTT; CDR3aa: CASSLAGVNRSSYNSPLHF
v_gene: TRBV19; d_gene: TRBD2; abundance: -; j_gene: TRBJ2-1; CDR3nt: TGTGCCAGTAGTATAGATTATTCCAGCGGGGTCTCGGGTGAGCAGTTCTTC; CDR3aa: CASSIDYSSGVSGEQFF
v_gene: TRBV2; d_gene: -; abundance: -; j_gene: TRBJ2-7; CDR3nt: TGTGCCAGCAGTGAACAGGGAAGAGGGGAGCAGTACTTC; CDR3aa: CASSEQGRGEQYF
v_gene: TRBV12-5; d_gene: -; abundance: -; j_gene: TRBJ2-3; CDR3nt: TGTGCTAGTGGTCTCTCCAGGGGAGATACGCAGTATTTT; CDR3aa: CASGLSRGDTQYF
v_gene: TRBV12-3/TRBV12-4; d_gene: TRBD2; abundance: once; j_gene: TRBJ2-7; CDR3nt: TGTGCCAGCAGTTGGGGGGGACAGCAGTACTTC; CDR3aa: CASSWGGQQYF
v_gene: TRBV9; d_gene: TRBD2; abundance: -; j_gene: TRBJ2-3; CDR3nt: TGTGCCAGCAGCGTAGATGGGACTAGGGCAGATACGCAGTATTTT; CDR3aa: CASSVDGTRADTQYF
v_gene: TRBV27; d_gene: TRBD2; abundance: -; j_gene: TRBJ2-2; CDR3nt: TGTGCCAGCAGTTTCTTCGCTAGCGGGGGCCCATCTGGGGGCGGGGAGCTGTTTTTT; CDR3aa: CASSFFASGGPSGGGELFF